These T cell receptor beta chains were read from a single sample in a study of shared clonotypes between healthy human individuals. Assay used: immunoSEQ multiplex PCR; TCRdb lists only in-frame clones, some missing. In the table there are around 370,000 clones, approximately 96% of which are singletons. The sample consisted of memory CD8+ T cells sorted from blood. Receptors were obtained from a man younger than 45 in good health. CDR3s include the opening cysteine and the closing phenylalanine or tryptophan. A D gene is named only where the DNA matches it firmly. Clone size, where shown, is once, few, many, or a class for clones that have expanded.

CDR3nt: TGTGCCAGCAGCTTAGGCCGGGAAGATACGCAGTATTTT
CDR3aa: CASSLGREDTQYF
abundance: -
v_gene: TRBV13
j_gene: TRBJ2-3
len: 13
d_gene: -

CDR3nt: TGTGCCAGCAGTACACGGGGACGGACTAACTATGGCTACACCTTC
CDR3aa: CASSTRGRTNYGYTF
abundance: -
v_gene: TRBV28
j_gene: TRBJ1-2
len: 15
d_gene: -

CDR3nt: TGTGCCAGCAGTCAGAAACGTTTGATCCAAGAGACCCAGTACTTC
CDR3aa: CASSQKRLIQETQYF
abundance: -
v_gene: TRBV27
j_gene: TRBJ2-5
len: 15
d_gene: -

CDR3nt: TGTGCCTGGACCCGGACAGGGGGGAGGACTGAAGCTTTCTTT
CDR3aa: CAWTRTGGRTEAFF
abundance: -
v_gene: TRBV30
j_gene: TRBJ1-1
len: 14
d_gene: TRBD1

CDR3nt: TGTGCCAGCAGATCCTACTTTGGCCGGGGCAACGTCCTGACTTTC
CDR3aa: CASRSYFGRGNVLTF
abundance: -
v_gene: TRBV6-5
j_gene: TRBJ2-6
len: 15
d_gene: -

CDR3nt: TGTGCCAGCACCAGAAGGACGGGTAAAAGAGAGACCCAGTACTTC
CDR3aa: CASTRRTGKRETQYF
abundance: -
v_gene: TRBV6-1
j_gene: TRBJ2-5
len: 15
d_gene: -

CDR3nt: TGCGCCAGCAGCCAAGATGGCAGGGCCCAGCCCCAGCATTTT
CDR3aa: CASSQDGRAQPQHF
abundance: -
v_gene: TRBV4-1
j_gene: TRBJ1-5
len: 14
d_gene: -

CDR3nt: TGTGCCAGTAGTATACGACAGGGGGCGAACCAGCCCCAGCATTTT
CDR3aa: CASSIRQGANQPQHF
abundance: once
v_gene: TRBV19
j_gene: TRBJ1-5
len: 15
d_gene: TRBD1

CDR3nt: TGTGCCAGCAGTTTCGGGCTAGCGGGCGCCTCCTACGAGCAGTACTTC
CDR3aa: CASSFGLAGASYEQYF
abundance: -
v_gene: TRBV28
j_gene: TRBJ2-7
len: 16
d_gene: TRBD2

CDR3nt: TGTGCCAGCAGCATACTAGCGGGAGAGGGTTTTACCTACGAGCAGTACTTC
CDR3aa: CASSILAGEGFTYEQYF
abundance: -
v_gene: TRBV2
j_gene: TRBJ2-7
len: 17
d_gene: TRBD2

CDR3nt: TGCGCCAGCAGCCAAGGGGCAACAACTAATGAAAAACTGTTTTTT
CDR3aa: CASSQGATTNEKLFF
abundance: -
v_gene: TRBV4-1
j_gene: TRBJ1-4
len: 15
d_gene: -

CDR3nt: TGTGCCAGCAGGCGGACTGAGCCTAACTATGGCTACACCTTC
CDR3aa: CASRRTEPNYGYTF
abundance: -
v_gene: TRBV2
j_gene: TRBJ1-2
len: 14
d_gene: -

CDR3nt: TGTGCCAGCAGCCAACAAACGGGACTACGCAATGAGCAGTTCTTC
CDR3aa: CASSQQTGLRNEQFF
abundance: -
v_gene: TRBV7-2
j_gene: TRBJ2-1
len: 15
d_gene: TRBD2

CDR3nt: TGTGCCAGCAGGGGGCGAACTGAAGCTTTCTTT
CDR3aa: CASRGRTEAFF
abundance: -
v_gene: TRBV28
j_gene: TRBJ1-1
len: 11
d_gene: -

CDR3nt: TGTGCCAGCAGCGTGCGACACCCGGATGCTGAAAAACTGTTTTTT
CDR3aa: CASSVRHPDAEKLFF
abundance: -
v_gene: TRBV13
j_gene: TRBJ1-4
len: 15
d_gene: -

CDR3nt: TGTGCCAGCAGTGGAGGGACAGGAGATACGCAGTATTTT
CDR3aa: CASSGGTGDTQYF
abundance: -
v_gene: TRBV2
j_gene: TRBJ2-3
len: 13
d_gene: TRBD1

CDR3nt: TGCGCCAGCAAGAGCGGGAGCGTCGGCTATGAGCAGTTCTTC
CDR3aa: CASKSGSVGYEQFF
abundance: -
v_gene: TRBV5-1
j_gene: TRBJ2-1
len: 14
d_gene: TRBD2

CDR3nt: TGTGCCAGCAGCAATAGGTCCAGGGTGGGGACTGAAGCTTTCTTT
CDR3aa: CASSNRSRVGTEAFF
abundance: -
v_gene: TRBV21-1
j_gene: TRBJ1-1
len: 15
d_gene: -

CDR3nt: TGTGCCAGCAGCTTGGTGAGGGGAGAGCAGTACTTC
CDR3aa: CASSLVRGEQYF
abundance: -
v_gene: TRBV5-4
j_gene: TRBJ2-7
len: 12
d_gene: -

CDR3nt: TGTGCCAGCAGCTTCGCCAGGGTGGCAGATACGCAGTATTTT
CDR3aa: CASSFARVADTQYF
abundance: -
v_gene: TRBV5-4
j_gene: TRBJ2-3
len: 14
d_gene: -

CDR3nt: TGTGCCAGCAGTTATGAGGGGAGGGGAACTGAAGCTTTCTTT
CDR3aa: CASSYEGRGTEAFF
abundance: -
v_gene: TRBV28
j_gene: TRBJ1-1
len: 14
d_gene: -

CDR3nt: TGTGCCATCAGTGAGTCGCGGCAGGGAATTAAAGATACGCAGTATTTT
CDR3aa: CAISESRQGIKDTQYF
abundance: -
v_gene: TRBV10-3
j_gene: TRBJ2-3
len: 16
d_gene: -

CDR3nt: TGTGCCAGCAGTGCCCCGGGACAGGGGACTAGCGGGAGGGCGAACACCGGGGAGCTGTTTTTT
CDR3aa: CASSAPGQGTSGRANTGELFF
abundance: -
v_gene: TRBV2
j_gene: TRBJ2-2
len: 21
d_gene: TRBD2

CDR3nt: TGTGCCAGCAGCTACAACACCGGGGAGCTGTTTTTT
CDR3aa: CASSYNTGELFF
abundance: -
v_gene: TRBV11-2
j_gene: TRBJ2-2
len: 12
d_gene: -

CDR3nt: TGTGCCAGCAGTCCCGGACAGGTCAATCAGCCCCAGCATTTT
CDR3aa: CASSPGQVNQPQHF
abundance: -
v_gene: TRBV28
j_gene: TRBJ1-5
len: 14
d_gene: TRBD1

CDR3nt: TGTACGAAGGGAATAGAAAACATTCAGTACTTC
CDR3aa: CTKGIENIQYF
abundance: -
v_gene: TRBV6-4
j_gene: TRBJ2-4
len: 11
d_gene: -

CDR3nt: TGTGCCAGCAGCTTAGGTTCTTTAGCGGGAGAGCAGGGAAACATTCAGTACTTC
CDR3aa: CASSLGSLAGEQGNIQYF
abundance: -
v_gene: TRBV7-9
j_gene: TRBJ2-4
len: 18
d_gene: TRBD2

CDR3nt: TGTGCCATCAGTCTAGGAGCGGGGGTTAGCACAGATACGCAGTATTTT
CDR3aa: CAISLGAGVSTDTQYF
abundance: -
v_gene: TRBV10-3
j_gene: TRBJ2-3
len: 16
d_gene: TRBD2

CDR3nt: TGCGCCAGCAGCTTGGGGGGAGACAGGGCCCAGTCACCCCTCCACTTT
CDR3aa: CASSLGGDRAQSPLHF
abundance: -
v_gene: TRBV5-1
j_gene: TRBJ1-6
len: 16
d_gene: TRBD1

CDR3nt: TGTGCCAGCAGCACGACCAGACAATACCAAGAGACCCAGTACTTC
CDR3aa: CASSTTRQYQETQYF
abundance: once
v_gene: TRBV5-4
j_gene: TRBJ2-5
len: 15
d_gene: -

CDR3nt: TGTGCCATCAGGGGACAGGGGGCCAGTTCGGGGTATGGCTACACCTTC
CDR3aa: CAIRGQGASSGYGYTF
abundance: -
v_gene: TRBV10-3
j_gene: TRBJ1-2
len: 16
d_gene: TRBD1

CDR3nt: TGTGCCTGGAGCGGGAGAGGGTACAATGAGCAGTTCTTC
CDR3aa: CAWSGRGYNEQFF
abundance: -
v_gene: TRBV30
j_gene: TRBJ2-1
len: 13
d_gene: -

CDR3nt: TGTGCCAGTAGTATAGCCGGGATTGGCTACACCTTC
CDR3aa: CASSIAGIGYTF
abundance: -
v_gene: TRBV19
j_gene: TRBJ1-2
len: 12
d_gene: -

CDR3nt: TGTGCCAGCAGTTTTTCCGGTTTTGGGGAAACAGATACGCAGTATTTT
CDR3aa: CASSFSGFGETDTQYF
abundance: -
v_gene: TRBV28
j_gene: TRBJ2-3
len: 16
d_gene: -

CDR3nt: TGTGCCAGCGAATCGGGACTAGCGGGGGCCTACGAGCAGTACTTC
CDR3aa: CASESGLAGAYEQYF
abundance: -
v_gene: TRBV6-1
j_gene: TRBJ2-7
len: 15
d_gene: TRBD2

CDR3nt: TGTGCCAGCATATCTCTAGCGGGAGTCCTAAATGAGCAGTTCTTC
CDR3aa: CASISLAGVLNEQFF
abundance: -
v_gene: TRBV2
j_gene: TRBJ2-1
len: 15
d_gene: TRBD2

CDR3nt: TGCGCCAGCAGTCAATCAGGGGATGGCTACGAGCAGTACTTC
CDR3aa: CASSQSGDGYEQYF
abundance: -
v_gene: TRBV23-1
j_gene: TRBJ2-7
len: 14
d_gene: -

CDR3nt: TGTGCCAGCAGCCAAGTTATGGGGGGAAATCAGCCCCAGCATTTT
CDR3aa: CASSQVMGGNQPQHF
abundance: -
v_gene: TRBV4-2
j_gene: TRBJ1-5
len: 15
d_gene: -

CDR3nt: TGTGCCAGCAGCTTAGGTGCTCGGGCCGAGCAGTACTTC
CDR3aa: CASSLGARAEQYF
abundance: -
v_gene: TRBV7-2
j_gene: TRBJ2-7
len: 13
d_gene: -

CDR3nt: TGTGCCAGCATCCCAGACAGGGGAGAGCAGTACTTC
CDR3aa: CASIPDRGEQYF
abundance: -
v_gene: TRBV6-1
j_gene: TRBJ2-7
len: 12
d_gene: TRBD1

CDR3nt: TGTGCCAGCAGCCGAATGGATGAGCAGTTCTTC
CDR3aa: CASSRMDEQFF
abundance: -
v_gene: TRBV7-9
j_gene: TRBJ2-1
len: 11
d_gene: -

CDR3nt: TGTGCCAGCAGCTTAGTCACAGGGGAGCAGTACTTC
CDR3aa: CASSLVTGEQYF
abundance: -
v_gene: TRBV11-2
j_gene: TRBJ2-7
len: 12
d_gene: -

CDR3nt: TGCGCCAGCAGCTTGGTAGGACTAGGGGTTGGGGAGCAGTACTTC
CDR3aa: CASSLVGLGVGEQYF
abundance: once
v_gene: TRBV5-1
j_gene: TRBJ2-7
len: 15
d_gene: TRBD2

CDR3nt: TGTGCCAGCAGTTCACGGACTAGCGGGGGCTACAATGAGCAGTTCTTC
CDR3aa: CASSSRTSGGYNEQFF
abundance: -
v_gene: TRBV2
j_gene: TRBJ2-1
len: 16
d_gene: TRBD2